This entry describes one TCR beta chain. This clone was picked up a small number of times. The antigen this receptor binds is unknown. Base qualities are missing; no much larger clone stands one base away. Receptors were amplified or captured by the immunoSEQ multiplex PCR assay. To provide template for TCR sequencing, every sample had RNA extracted and reverse transcribed into cDNA. First-strand cDNA was synthesized with SuperScript III using a 2:1 mix of oligo-dT and random hexamers. Amplification bias was assessed with a synthetic immune receptor repertoire, and residual bias was removed computationally. On the study's bioinformatics: After raw reads were preprocessed to remove errors, the CDR3 was defined following IMGT conventions as running from the conserved cysteine to phenylalanine. Clonality was calculated as 1 minus Shannon entropy normalized by log2 of the number of productive unique TCRs. Whether each scalp clone was CD4 or CD8 was inferred by checking scalp TCRbeta sequences against the CD4 and CD8 repertoires from sorted blood. The table was pulled from immuneACCESS by TCRdb, which kept in-frame rearrangements only. Such tables lose some clones; where checked, under half of the loss comes from unresolved V genes, and the rest has no known cause. V, J and clone size are taken as reported in that table, and D and trimming were inferred from the DNA itself. Recorded for this sample are about 15,000 clones; less than 70% of them occurred a single time. Around an eighth of the sample is taken by the ten largest.

Lesional scalp punch biopsies and peripheral blood were collected from alopecia areata patients. Human scalp biopsies were immediately fixed in PAXgene tissue containers. The data derive from a study of CD8+ T cells in alopecia areata listed by TCRdb under 2018. For context, the study as a whole: Treated patients were enrolled in an open-label pilot trial of oral tofacitinib, 5 to 10 mg twice daily, for moderate-to-severe alopecia areata. Tofacitinib was administered for 6 to 18 months, and 6 months of follow-up off drug were then conducted to assess delayed response and recurrence. In both human patients and the C3H/HeJ mouse model, the study applied high-throughput TCRbeta sequencing to look at T cell clonal expansion in alopecia areata. Human TCRbeta sequencing covered scalp tissue and sorted CD4+ and CD8+ peripheral blood T cells from patchy and totalis/universalis alopecia areata patients and healthy controls. Biopsies were taken from tofacitinib-treated patients at baseline and again at 4 and 24 weeks into treatment, and several of those patients also had a later scalp biopsy. Scalp clonality was compared among normal scalp (n=4), patchy alopecia areata scalp (n=8), and alopecia totalis/universalis scalp (n=8). The RNA source kit depended on sample type: the PAXgene miRNA kit for fixed scalp, the miRNeasy kit for PBMCs, and the RNeasy kit for mouse skin. immunoSEQ multiplex PCR using 35 Vbeta forward primers and 13 Jbeta reverse primers was used to amplify TCRbeta CDR3 regions.

The CDR3 contains 12 residues, cysteine and phenylalanine counted. Only CDR3 DNA is held: 36 bases, read in frame from base 1. The trim is 7 bases for V and 0 bases for J, with a gap of 7 bases between the germline ends. Based on the germline V gene, the CDR1 and CDR2 sequences are MNHEY and SVGAGI. The full study reports these points: Lesional scalp, especially in alopecia totalis/universalis, showed higher clonality and more expanded CD8+ clones than normal scalp, suggesting antigenic drive. Unlike mouse skin, which is dominated by gammadelta T cells, normal human skin has resident alphabeta T cells that are also sequenced, and this complicates analysis of the scalp TCR repertoire. Compared with mice, TCR sequences shared between patients were less clear, possibly partly because of HLA diversity across the patient population.

The specimen sequenced was skin. The TCR was taken from a human donor with alopecia areata. The V and J genes are TRBV6-5 and TRBJ2-7; no D gene can be assigned with confidence. The nucleotide sequence is given as TGTGCCAGCATGCACAGCTCCTACGAGCAGTACTTC. It encodes CASMHSSYEQYF.